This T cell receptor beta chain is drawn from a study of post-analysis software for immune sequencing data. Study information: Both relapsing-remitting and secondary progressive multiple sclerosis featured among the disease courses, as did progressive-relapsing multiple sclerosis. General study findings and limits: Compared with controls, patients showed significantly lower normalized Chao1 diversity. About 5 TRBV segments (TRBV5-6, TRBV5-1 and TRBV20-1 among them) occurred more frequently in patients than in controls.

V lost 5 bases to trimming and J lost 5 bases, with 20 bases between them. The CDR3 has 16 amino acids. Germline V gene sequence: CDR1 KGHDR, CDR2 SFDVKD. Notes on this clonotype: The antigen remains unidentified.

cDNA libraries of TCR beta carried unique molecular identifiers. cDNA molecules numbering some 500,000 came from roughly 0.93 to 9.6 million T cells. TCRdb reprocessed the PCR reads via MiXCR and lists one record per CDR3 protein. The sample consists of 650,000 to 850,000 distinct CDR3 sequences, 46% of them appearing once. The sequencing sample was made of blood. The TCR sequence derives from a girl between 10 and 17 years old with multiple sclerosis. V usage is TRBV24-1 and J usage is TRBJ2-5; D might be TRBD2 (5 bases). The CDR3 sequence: CATSVLEGSTGETQYF. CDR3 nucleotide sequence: TGTGCCACCAGTGTATTAGAGGGCTCAACGGGGGAGACCCAGTACTTC.